The T cell receptor beta chain under discussion was sequenced for a study of response to subunit inactivated influenza vaccine. MiXCR was run by TCRdb on the RT-PCR reads, yielding one entry per CDR3 protein. The data contain about 570,000 distinct CDR3 sequences, over 9.5% of them seen just once; the ten biggest clones take up roughly 10%. Broader study findings: Researchers suggested that each seasonal influenza vaccination recruits few new T cells.

Deletions cut 6 bases from V and 8 bases from J, with 15 bases between. Germline CDR1 SSHAT, CDR2 FNYEAQ (reference sequence). This CDR3 is 13 amino acids long. As for this clonotype: As yet, its antigen is unknown.

V is TRBV7-7 and J is TRBJ2-3; TRBD1 is a possible D gene (6 bases). The specimen was PBMCs from blood, collected on the day of vaccination. The sequence came from a man aged 50-60 years who received an inactivated influenza vaccine. CDR3 coding DNA: TGTGCCAGCAGTCAAACCGGGACAAGTACGCAGTATTTT. It is translated as CASSQTGTSTQYF.